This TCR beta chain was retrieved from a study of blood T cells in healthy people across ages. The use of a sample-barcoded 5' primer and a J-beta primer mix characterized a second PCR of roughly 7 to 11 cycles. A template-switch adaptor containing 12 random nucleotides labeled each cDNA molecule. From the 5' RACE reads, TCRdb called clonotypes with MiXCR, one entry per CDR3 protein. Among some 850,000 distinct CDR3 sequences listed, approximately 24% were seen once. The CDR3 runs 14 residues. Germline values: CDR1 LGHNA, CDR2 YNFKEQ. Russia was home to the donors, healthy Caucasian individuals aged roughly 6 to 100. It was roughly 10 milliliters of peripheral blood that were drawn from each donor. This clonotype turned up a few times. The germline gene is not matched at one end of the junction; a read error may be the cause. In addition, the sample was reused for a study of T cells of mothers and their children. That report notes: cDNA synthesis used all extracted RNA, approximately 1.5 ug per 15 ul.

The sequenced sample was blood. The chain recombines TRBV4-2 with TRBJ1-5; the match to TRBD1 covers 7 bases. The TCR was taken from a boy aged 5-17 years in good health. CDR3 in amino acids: CASSPTGVKQPRHF. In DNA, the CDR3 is TGTGCCAGCAGCCCAACAGGGGTGAAGCAGCCCCGGCATTTT.